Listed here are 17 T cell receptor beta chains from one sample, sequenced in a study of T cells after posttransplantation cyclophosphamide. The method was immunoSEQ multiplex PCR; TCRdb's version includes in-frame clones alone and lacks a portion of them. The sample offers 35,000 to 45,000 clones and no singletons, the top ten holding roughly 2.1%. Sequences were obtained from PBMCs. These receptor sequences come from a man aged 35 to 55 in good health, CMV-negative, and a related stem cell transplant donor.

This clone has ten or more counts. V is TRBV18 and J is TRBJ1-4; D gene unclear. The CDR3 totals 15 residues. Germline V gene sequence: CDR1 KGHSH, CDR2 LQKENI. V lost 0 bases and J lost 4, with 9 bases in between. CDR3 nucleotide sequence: TGTGCCAGCTCACCACCGAACGGACTTAATGAAAAACTGTTTTTT. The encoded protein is CASSPPNGLNEKLFF. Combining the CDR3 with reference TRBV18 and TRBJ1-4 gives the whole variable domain NAGVMQNPRHLVRRRGQEARLRCSPMKGHSHVYWYRQLPEEGLKFMVYLQKENIIDESGMPKERFSAEFPKEGPSILRIQQVVRGDSAAYFCASSPPNGLNEKLFFGSGTQLSVL.

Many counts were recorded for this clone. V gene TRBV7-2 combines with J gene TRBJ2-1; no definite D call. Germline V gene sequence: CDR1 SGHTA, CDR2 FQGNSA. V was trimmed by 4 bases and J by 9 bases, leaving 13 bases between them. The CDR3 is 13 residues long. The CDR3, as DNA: TGTGCCAGCAGCTCTTTGAATCAACTTGAGCAGTTCTTC. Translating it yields CASSSLNQLEQFF. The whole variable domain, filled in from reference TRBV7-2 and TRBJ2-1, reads GAGVSQSPSNKVTEKGKDVELRCDPISGHTALYWYRQSLGQGLEFLIYFQGNSAPDKSGLPSDRFSAERTGGSVSTLTIQRTQQEDSAVYLCASSSLNQLEQFFGPGTRLTVL.

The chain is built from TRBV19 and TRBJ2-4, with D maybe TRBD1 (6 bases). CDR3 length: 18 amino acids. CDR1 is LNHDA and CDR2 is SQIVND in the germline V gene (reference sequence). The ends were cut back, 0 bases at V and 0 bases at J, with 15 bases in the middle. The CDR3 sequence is CASSIDGGSWLAKNIQYF. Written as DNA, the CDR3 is TGTGCCAGTAGTATAGATGGGGGCTCGTGGCTAGCCAAAAACATTCAGTACTTC.

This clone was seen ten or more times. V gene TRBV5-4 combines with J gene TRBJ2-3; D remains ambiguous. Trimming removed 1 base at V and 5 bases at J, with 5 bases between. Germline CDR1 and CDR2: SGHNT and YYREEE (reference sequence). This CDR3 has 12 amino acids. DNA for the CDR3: TGTGCCAGCAGCTTGCCGTTAGATACGCAGTATTTT. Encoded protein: CASSLPLDTQYF.

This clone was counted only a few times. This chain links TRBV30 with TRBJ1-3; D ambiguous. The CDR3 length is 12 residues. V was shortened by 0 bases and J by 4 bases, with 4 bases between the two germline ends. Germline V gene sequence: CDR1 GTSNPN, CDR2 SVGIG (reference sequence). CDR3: CAWSVLGNTIYF. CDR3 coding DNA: TGTGCCTGGAGTGTACTGGGAAACACCATATATTTT. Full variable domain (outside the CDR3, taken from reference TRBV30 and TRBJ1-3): SQTIHQWPATLVQPVGSPLSLECTVEGTSNPNLYWYRQAAGRGLQLLFYSVGIGQISSEVPQNLSASRPQDRQFILSSKKLLLSDSGFYLCAWSVLGNTIYFGEGSWLTVV.

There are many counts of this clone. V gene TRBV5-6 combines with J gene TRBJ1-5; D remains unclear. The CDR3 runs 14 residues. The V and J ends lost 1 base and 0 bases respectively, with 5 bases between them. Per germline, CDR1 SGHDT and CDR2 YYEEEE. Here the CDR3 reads CASSLRVSNQPQHF. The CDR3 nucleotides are TGTGCCAGCAGCTTGAGAGTTAGCAATCAGCCCCAGCATTTT. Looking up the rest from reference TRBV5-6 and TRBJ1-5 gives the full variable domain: DAGVTQSPTHLIKTRGQQVTLRCSPKSGHDTVSWYQQALGQGPQFIFQYYEEEERQRGNFPDRFSGHQFPNYSSELNVNALLLGDSALYLCASSLRVSNQPQHFGDGTRLSIL.

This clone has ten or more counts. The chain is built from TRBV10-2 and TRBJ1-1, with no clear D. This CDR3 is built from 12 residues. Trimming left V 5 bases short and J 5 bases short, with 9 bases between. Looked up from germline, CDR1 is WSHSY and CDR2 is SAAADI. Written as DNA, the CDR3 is TGCGCCAGCAGTCCGGGTAGAACTGAAGCTTTCTTT. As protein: CASSPGRTEAFF.

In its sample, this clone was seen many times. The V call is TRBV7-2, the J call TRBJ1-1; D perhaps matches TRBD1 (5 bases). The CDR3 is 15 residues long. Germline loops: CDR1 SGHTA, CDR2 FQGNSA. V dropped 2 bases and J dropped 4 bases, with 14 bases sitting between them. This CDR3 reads CASSLQSMGGTEAFF. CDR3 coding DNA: TGTGCCAGCAGCTTACAGTCTATGGGGGGCACTGAAGCTTTCTTT.

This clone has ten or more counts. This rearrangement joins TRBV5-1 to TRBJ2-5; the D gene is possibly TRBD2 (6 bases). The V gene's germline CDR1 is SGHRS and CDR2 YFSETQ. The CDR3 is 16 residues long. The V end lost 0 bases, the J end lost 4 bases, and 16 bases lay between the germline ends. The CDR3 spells CASSLDASVGGETQYF. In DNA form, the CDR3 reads TGCGCCAGCAGCTTGGACGCAAGTGTCGGGGGAGAGACCCAGTACTTC.

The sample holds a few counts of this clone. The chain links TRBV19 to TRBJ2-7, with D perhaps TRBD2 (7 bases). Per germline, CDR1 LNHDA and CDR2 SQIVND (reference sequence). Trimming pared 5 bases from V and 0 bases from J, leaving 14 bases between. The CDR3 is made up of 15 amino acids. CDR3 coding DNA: TGTGCCAGTAGTTCCTACGGGGGGCCCTCCTACGAGCAGTACTTC. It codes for CASSSYGGPSYEQYF.

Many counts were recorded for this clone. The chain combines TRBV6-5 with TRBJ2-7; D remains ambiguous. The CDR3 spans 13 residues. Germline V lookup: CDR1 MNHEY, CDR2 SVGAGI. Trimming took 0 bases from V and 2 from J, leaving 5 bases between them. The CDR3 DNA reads TGTGCCAGCAGTTACTCTTCAGCCTACGAGCAGTACTTC. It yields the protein CASSYSSAYEQYF.

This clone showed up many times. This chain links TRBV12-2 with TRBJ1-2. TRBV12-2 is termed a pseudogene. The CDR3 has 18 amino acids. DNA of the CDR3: TGTGCAAGTCGCTTAGATGGCTGCGGGGGGGAGAGGGTCTATGGCTACACCTTC. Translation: CASRLDGCGGERVYGYTF.

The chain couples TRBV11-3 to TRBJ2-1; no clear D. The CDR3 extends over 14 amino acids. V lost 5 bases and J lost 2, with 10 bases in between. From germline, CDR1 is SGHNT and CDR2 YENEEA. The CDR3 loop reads CASSPLAAYNEQFF. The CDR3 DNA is TGTGCCAGCAGCCCATTGGCAGCCTACAATGAGCAGTTCTTC.

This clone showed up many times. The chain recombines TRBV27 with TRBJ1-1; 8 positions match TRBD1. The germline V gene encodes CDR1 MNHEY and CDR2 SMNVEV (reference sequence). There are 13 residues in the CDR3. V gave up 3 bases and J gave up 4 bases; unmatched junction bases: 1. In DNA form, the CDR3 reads TGTGCCAGCAGTTTCACAGGGGGCACTGAAGCTTTCTTT. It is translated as CASSFTGGTEAFF.

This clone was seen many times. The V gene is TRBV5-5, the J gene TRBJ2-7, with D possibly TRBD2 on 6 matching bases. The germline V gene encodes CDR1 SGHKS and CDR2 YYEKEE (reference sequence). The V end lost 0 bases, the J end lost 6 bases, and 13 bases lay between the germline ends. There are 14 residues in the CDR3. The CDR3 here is CASSLGRGIVEQYF. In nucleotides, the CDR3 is TGTGCCAGCAGCTTGGGGAGGGGAATTGTCGAGCAGTACTTC.

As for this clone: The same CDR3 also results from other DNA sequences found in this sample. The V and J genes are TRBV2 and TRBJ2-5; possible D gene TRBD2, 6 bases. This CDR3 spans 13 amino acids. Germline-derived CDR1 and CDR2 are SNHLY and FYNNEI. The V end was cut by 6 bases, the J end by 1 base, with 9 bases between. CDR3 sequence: CASSRDFQETQYF. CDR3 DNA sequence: TGTGCCAGCAGCAGGGACTTCCAAGAGACCCAGTACTTC.

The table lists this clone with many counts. The CDR3 DNA is TGTGCCAGCAGCTCACAGGAGAATCAGCCCCAGCATTTT. Its translation: CASSSQENQPQHF. The V call is TRBV7-2, the J call TRBJ1-5; tentative D call: TRBD1 (5 bases). The CDR3 extends over 13 amino acids. V dropped 4 bases and J dropped 4 bases, with 8 bases sitting between them. Per germline, CDR1 SGHTA and CDR2 FQGNSA.